In this sample, the clone carrying this T cell receptor beta chain turned up once. The data are from a study of shared T cell receptors in the human thymus. Clones were read by immunoSEQ multiplex PCR, and TCRdb kept only the in-frame ones, dropping some. The sample consists of some 660,000 clones, more than 75% of them appearing once. Germline V gives CDR1 SGHRS, CDR2 YFSETQ. Losses at the gene ends were 5 bases for V and 0 bases for J; bases not matched to a gene: 15. There are 21 residues in the CDR3. In addition, the sample was reused for a study of human thymus T cells. From that second work: Finnish infants who were healthy and having corrective surgery for congenital heart defects made up the donors. Thymic samples were excised during corrective heart operations. Within thymic and blood repertoires, V and J gene usage appeared to be biased. Related research described thymic repertoires that were highly overlapping among unrelated individuals.

The TCR comes from a boy in the first two years of life with a congenital heart defect. V is TRBV5-1 and J is TRBJ2-2; 14 nucleotides line up with TRBD2. The sample comprised thymocytes. The CDR3 protein is CASRGTHTGTSGSANTGELFF. The CDR3 bases are TGCGCCAGCAGGGGGACACACACCGGGACTAGCGGGAGCGCGAACACCGGGGAGCTGTTTTTT.